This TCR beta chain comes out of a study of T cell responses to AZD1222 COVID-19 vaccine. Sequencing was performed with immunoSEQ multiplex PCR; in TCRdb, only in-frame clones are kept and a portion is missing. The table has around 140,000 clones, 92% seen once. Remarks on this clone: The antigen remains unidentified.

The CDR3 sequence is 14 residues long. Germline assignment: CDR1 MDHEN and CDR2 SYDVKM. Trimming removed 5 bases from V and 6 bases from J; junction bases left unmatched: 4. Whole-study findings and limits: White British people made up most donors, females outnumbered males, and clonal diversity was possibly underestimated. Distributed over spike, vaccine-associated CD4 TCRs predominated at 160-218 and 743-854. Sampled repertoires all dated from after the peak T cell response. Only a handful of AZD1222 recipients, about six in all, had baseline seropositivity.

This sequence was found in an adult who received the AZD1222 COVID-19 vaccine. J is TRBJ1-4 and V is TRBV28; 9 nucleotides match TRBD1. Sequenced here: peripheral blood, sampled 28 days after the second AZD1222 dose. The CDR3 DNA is TGTGCCAGCAGTCTACAGGGGGCCGATGAAAAACTGTTTTTT. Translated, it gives CASSLQGADEKLFF.